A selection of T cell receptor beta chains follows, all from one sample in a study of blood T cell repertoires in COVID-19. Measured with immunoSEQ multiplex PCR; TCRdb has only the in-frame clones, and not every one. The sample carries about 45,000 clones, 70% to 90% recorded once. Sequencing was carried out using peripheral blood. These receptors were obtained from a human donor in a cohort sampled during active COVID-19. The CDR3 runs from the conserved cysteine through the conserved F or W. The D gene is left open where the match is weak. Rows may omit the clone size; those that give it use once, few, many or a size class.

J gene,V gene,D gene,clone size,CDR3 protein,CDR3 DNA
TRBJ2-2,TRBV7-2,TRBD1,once,CASSLRQGAVGELFF,TGTGCCAGCAGCTTACGGCAGGGGGCGGTCGGGGAGCTGTTTTTT
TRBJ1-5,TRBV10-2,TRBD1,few,CASSGQVEQPQHF,TGCGCCAGCTCGGGACAGGTTGAGCAGCCCCAGCATTTT
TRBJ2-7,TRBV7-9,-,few,CASSLAGAPGYF,TGTGCCAGCAGCTTAGCAGGAGCACCCGGGTACTTC
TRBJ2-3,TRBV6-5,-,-,CASRRATDTQYF,TGTGCCAGCAGGCGGGCCACAGATACGCAGTATTTT
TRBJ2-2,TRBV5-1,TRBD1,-,CASSLGQGWMFF,TGCGCCAGCAGCTTGGGACAGGGGTGGATGTTTTTT
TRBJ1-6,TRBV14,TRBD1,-,CASSHRQGLNSPLHF,TGTGCCAGCAGCCACCGACAGGGACTTAATTCACCCCTCCACTTT
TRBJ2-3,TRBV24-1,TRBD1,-,CATSEQGASTDTQYF,TGTGCCACCAGTGAACAGGGGGCTAGCACAGATACGCAGTATTTT
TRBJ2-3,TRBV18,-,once,CASSFGLPPDTQYF,TGTGCCAGCTCATTCGGACTCCCCCCAGATACGCAGTATTTT
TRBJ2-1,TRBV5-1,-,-,CASSGHSYNEQFF,TGCGCCAGCAGTGGCCACTCCTACAATGAGCAGTTCTTC
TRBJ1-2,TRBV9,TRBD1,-,CASRGTRTGEDYGYTF,TGTGCCAGCAGAGGAACCCGGACAGGGGAGGACTATGGCTACACCTTC